Listed below are T cell receptor beta chains from one sample, sequenced in a study of T cell repertoires in cytomegalovirus infection. A single record per CDR3 protein comes from TCRdb applying MiXCR to the reads. The table lists around 130,000 distinct CDR3 sequences, about 10% of them singletons. The sequenced material came from PBMCs. Receptor source: a human donor in good health (CMV status not recorded). Some clones in this sample may be carry-over from other donors' samples. Both conserved end residues are part of each CDR3. A D gene is named only where the DNA matches it firmly. The size field is filled for only some rows; it gives once, few, many or a size class.

CDR3 protein: CASSPYTRGSGNTIYF
CDR3 DNA: TGTGCCAGCAGTCCTTATACGAGAGGCTCTGGAAACACCATATATTTT
J gene: TRBJ1-3
D gene: -
V gene: TRBV12-3/TRBV12-4
clone size: many

CDR3 protein: CASSRDHWTSGSDEQFF
CDR3 DNA: TGCGCCAGCAGTCGCGACCATTGGACTAGCGGGAGCGATGAGCAGTTCTTC
J gene: TRBJ2-1
D gene: TRBD2
V gene: TRBV23-1
clone size: many

CDR3 protein: CAIKGGRDYEQYF
CDR3 DNA: TGTGCCATCAAAGGGGGACGGGACTACGAGCAGTACTTC
J gene: TRBJ2-7
D gene: -
V gene: TRBV10-3
clone size: many

CDR3 protein: CASSRPGTAEKLFF
CDR3 DNA: TGTGCCAGTAGCCGACCCGGGACTGCCGAAAAACTGTTTTTT
J gene: TRBJ1-4
D gene: -
V gene: TRBV25-1
clone size: -

CDR3 protein: CASKESNYGYTF
CDR3 DNA: TGTGCCAGCAAGGAGAGTAACTATGGCTACACCTTC
J gene: TRBJ1-2
D gene: -
V gene: TRBV2
clone size: many

CDR3 protein: CASSLPGTEYYEQYF
CDR3 DNA: TGTGCCAGCAGTTTACCCGGGACAGAGTACTACGAGCAGTACTTC
J gene: TRBJ2-7
D gene: TRBD1
V gene: TRBV28
clone size: many

CDR3 protein: CASSLVHHEISYEQYF
CDR3 DNA: TGTGCCAGCAGCTTAGTTCATCATGAGATCTCCTACGAGCAGTACTTC
J gene: TRBJ2-7
D gene: -
V gene: TRBV7-9
clone size: many

CDR3 protein: CASSLPRLNTEAFF
CDR3 DNA: TGTGCCAGCAGTCTACCCCGTTTGAACACTGAAGCTTTCTTT
J gene: TRBJ1-1
D gene: -
V gene: TRBV28
clone size: many

CDR3 protein: CASSLLVQTAEQFF
CDR3 DNA: TGTGCCAGCAGCTTATTGGTCCAAACGGCGGAGCAGTTCTTC
J gene: TRBJ2-1
D gene: -
V gene: TRBV7-6
clone size: many

CDR3 protein: CASSFSSNQPQHF
CDR3 DNA: TGTGCCAGCAGTTTTAGCTCCAATCAGCCCCAGCATTTT
J gene: TRBJ1-5
D gene: -
V gene: TRBV28
clone size: -

CDR3 protein: CASSFSAGLRNQPQHF
CDR3 DNA: TGTGCCAGCAGCTTTTCGGCAGGGTTACGAAATCAGCCCCAGCATTTT
J gene: TRBJ1-5
D gene: -
V gene: TRBV7-2
clone size: many

CDR3 protein: CASSLALGYQPQHF
CDR3 DNA: TGTGCCAGCAGCTTAGCGTTAGGTTATCAGCCCCAGCATTTT
J gene: TRBJ1-5
D gene: -
V gene: TRBV7-2
clone size: many

CDR3 protein: CSVQSGGYTF
CDR3 DNA: TGCAGCGTACAGTCAGGTGGCTACACCTTC
J gene: TRBJ1-2
D gene: -
V gene: TRBV29-1
clone size: -

CDR3 protein: CASSLEQGTEAFF
CDR3 DNA: TGTGCCAGCAGCTTAGAACAGGGCACTGAAGCTTTCTTT
J gene: TRBJ1-1
D gene: -
V gene: TRBV11-2
clone size: many

CDR3 protein: CASSPLNGGYQETQYF
CDR3 DNA: TGTGCCAGCAGCCCACTAAACGGGGGCTACCAAGAGACCCAGTACTTC
J gene: TRBJ2-5
D gene: -
V gene: TRBV12-3/TRBV12-4
clone size: few

CDR3 protein: CSARHTGTGGLNYGYTF
CDR3 DNA: TGCAGTGCTAGACATACCGGGACAGGGGGCTTGAACTATGGCTACACCTTC
J gene: TRBJ1-2
D gene: TRBD1
V gene: TRBV20-1
clone size: few

CDR3 protein: CASTLGQGYTDTQYF
CDR3 DNA: TGTGCCAGCACCCTCGGACAGGGGTACACAGATACGCAGTATTTT
J gene: TRBJ2-3
D gene: TRBD1
V gene: TRBV12-3/TRBV12-4
clone size: many

CDR3 protein: CASSLSWGVRDQPQHF
CDR3 DNA: TGTGCCAGCAGCCTAAGCTGGGGGGTACGGGATCAGCCCCAGCATTTT
J gene: TRBJ1-5
D gene: -
V gene: TRBV7-2
clone size: many

CDR3 protein: CASSFTRGSYTDTQYF
CDR3 DNA: TGTGCCAGCAGTTTTACCAGGGGTTCCTACACAGATACGCAGTATTTT
J gene: TRBJ2-3
D gene: -
V gene: TRBV28
clone size: many

CDR3 protein: CSAIRQGGQPQHF
CDR3 DNA: TGCAGTGCTATTAGACAGGGTGGTCAGCCCCAGCATTTT
J gene: TRBJ1-5
D gene: TRBD1
V gene: TRBV20-1
clone size: many

CDR3 protein: CSATPTESSYEQYF
CDR3 DNA: TGCAGTGCTACCCCGACAGAGAGCTCCTACGAGCAGTACTTC
J gene: TRBJ2-7
D gene: -
V gene: TRBV20-1
clone size: -

CDR3 protein: CASGQGDYGYTF
CDR3 DNA: TGTGCCAGCGGACAGGGGGACTATGGCTACACCTTC
J gene: TRBJ1-2
D gene: TRBD1
V gene: TRBV7-6
clone size: many

CDR3 protein: CASSLSEALETQYF
CDR3 DNA: TGTGCCAGCAGCTTATCCGAGGCCCTAGAGACCCAGTACTTC
J gene: TRBJ2-5
D gene: -
V gene: TRBV7-2
clone size: many

CDR3 protein: CASSLELAGWETQYF
CDR3 DNA: TGTGCCAGCAGCTTAGAACTAGCGGGGTGGGAGACCCAGTACTTC
J gene: TRBJ2-5
D gene: TRBD2
V gene: TRBV7-2
clone size: many

CDR3 protein: CASSLLSDRGSYEQYF
CDR3 DNA: TGTGCCAGCAGTCTCCTATCGGACAGGGGATCCTACGAGCAGTACTTC
J gene: TRBJ2-7
D gene: TRBD1
V gene: TRBV12-3/TRBV12-4
clone size: many

CDR3 protein: CASSYRQTDTQYF
CDR3 DNA: TGTGCCAGCAGTTACCGACAGACAGATACGCAGTATTTT
J gene: TRBJ2-3
D gene: -
V gene: TRBV2
clone size: many

CDR3 protein: CASSSRDLTGWTEAFF
CDR3 DNA: TGTGCCAGCAGCTCTCGTGATCTAACAGGGTGGACTGAAGCTTTCTTT
J gene: TRBJ1-1
D gene: -
V gene: TRBV7-9
clone size: many

CDR3 protein: CASSSSGLVENEQFF
CDR3 DNA: TGTGCCAGCAGTTCATCGGGACTAGTTGAGAATGAGCAGTTCTTC
J gene: TRBJ2-1
D gene: TRBD2
V gene: TRBV28
clone size: -

CDR3 protein: CASRKGIQGANVLTF
CDR3 DNA: TGTGCCAGTAGGAAAGGGATACAAGGGGCCAACGTCCTGACTTTC
J gene: TRBJ2-6
D gene: -
V gene: TRBV7-9
clone size: many

CDR3 protein: CASRQLAGATDTQYF
CDR3 DNA: TGTGCCAGTAGACAACTAGCGGGGGCAACAGATACGCAGTATTTT
J gene: TRBJ2-3
D gene: TRBD2
V gene: TRBV19
clone size: many

CDR3 protein: CASSRPRGTGELFF
CDR3 DNA: TGTGCCAGCAGCCGGCCTCGTGGCACCGGGGAGCTGTTTTTT
J gene: TRBJ2-2
D gene: -
V gene: TRBV7-2
clone size: many

CDR3 protein: CASSSTGGFNQPQHF
CDR3 DNA: TGTGCCAGCAGTTCCACAGGGGGCTTCAATCAGCCCCAGCATTTT
J gene: TRBJ1-5
D gene: TRBD1
V gene: TRBV12-3/TRBV12-4
clone size: -

CDR3 protein: CASSVDHRSYNEQFF
CDR3 DNA: TGTGCCAGCAGCGTAGATCACCGCTCCTACAATGAGCAGTTCTTC
J gene: TRBJ2-1
D gene: -
V gene: TRBV9
clone size: few

CDR3 protein: CASTGDNSYEQYF
CDR3 DNA: TGTGCCAGCACCGGGGACAACTCCTACGAGCAGTACTTC
J gene: TRBJ2-7
D gene: -
V gene: TRBV9
clone size: many

CDR3 protein: CASRETSIYGEQFF
CDR3 DNA: TGTGCCAGCAGAGAGACTAGCATCTATGGTGAGCAGTTCTTC
J gene: TRBJ2-1
D gene: TRBD2
V gene: TRBV6-5
clone size: -

CDR3 protein: CASSSHDSRGSGSPLHF
CDR3 DNA: TGTGCCAGCAGCTCTCACGATTCACGAGGCTCGGGTTCACCCCTCCACTTT
J gene: TRBJ1-6
D gene: -
V gene: TRBV7-9
clone size: many

CDR3 protein: CASRQGEPQETQYF
CDR3 DNA: TGTGCCAGCAGACAAGGGGAGCCCCAAGAGACCCAGTACTTC
J gene: TRBJ2-5
D gene: -
V gene: TRBV11-3
clone size: few

CDR3 protein: CSVAWGAEAFF
CDR3 DNA: TGCAGCGTCGCGTGGGGGGCAGAAGCTTTCTTT
J gene: TRBJ1-1
D gene: -
V gene: TRBV29-1
clone size: -

CDR3 protein: CASSPHDTQYF
CDR3 DNA: TGTGCCAGCAGCCCGCATGATACGCAGTATTTT
J gene: TRBJ2-3
D gene: -
V gene: TRBV28
clone size: many

CDR3 protein: CASSPPGTNYGYTF
CDR3 DNA: TGTGCCAGCTCACCACCCGGGACGAACTATGGCTACACCTTC
J gene: TRBJ1-2
D gene: -
V gene: TRBV18
clone size: many

CDR3 protein: CASSPGQGSNGYTF
CDR3 DNA: TGCGCCAGCAGCCCCGGACAGGGCAGCAATGGCTACACCTTC
J gene: TRBJ1-2
D gene: TRBD1
V gene: TRBV4-1
clone size: -

CDR3 protein: CASSIDRAYEKLFF
CDR3 DNA: TGCGCCAGCAGCATTGACAGGGCTTATGAAAAACTGTTTTTT
J gene: TRBJ1-4
D gene: TRBD1
V gene: TRBV5-1
clone size: -

CDR3 protein: CSAAPGEGRQFF
CDR3 DNA: TGCAGTGCTGCCCCGGGCGAAGGTAGGCAGTTCTTC
J gene: TRBJ2-1
D gene: -
V gene: TRBV20-1
clone size: few

CDR3 protein: CASSPCDSCLYEQYF
CDR3 DNA: TGCGCCAGCAGCCCCTGTGACAGCTGCCTGTACGAGCAGTACTTC
J gene: TRBJ2-7
D gene: -
V gene: TRBV5-1
clone size: -

CDR3 protein: CASAGERSYNEQFF
CDR3 DNA: TGTGCCAGTGCGGGGGAGCGCTCCTACAATGAGCAGTTCTTC
J gene: TRBJ2-1
D gene: TRBD2
V gene: TRBV7-3
clone size: -

CDR3 protein: CASSSTGSHTGELFF
CDR3 DNA: TGTGCCAGCAGTTCGACAGGGTCCCACACCGGGGAGCTGTTTTTT
J gene: TRBJ2-2
D gene: TRBD1
V gene: TRBV28
clone size: many

CDR3 protein: CAISDKGTPDEQYF
CDR3 DNA: TGTGCCATCAGTGATAAGGGGACCCCCGACGAGCAGTACTTC
J gene: TRBJ2-7
D gene: -
V gene: TRBV10-3
clone size: -

CDR3 protein: CSVGPRMETQYF
CDR3 DNA: TGCAGCGTTGGTCCTAGGATGGAGACCCAGTACTTC
J gene: TRBJ2-5
D gene: -
V gene: TRBV29-1
clone size: many

CDR3 protein: CASSVGPGQGDSNYGYTF
CDR3 DNA: TGTGCCAGCAGCGTAGGGCCGGGACAGGGGGATTCTAACTATGGCTACACCTTC
J gene: TRBJ1-2
D gene: TRBD1
V gene: TRBV9
clone size: -

CDR3 protein: CASSHRTAELSTDTQYF
CDR3 DNA: TGCGCCAGCAGCCACCGGACAGCGGAATTAAGCACAGATACGCAGTATTTT
J gene: TRBJ2-3
D gene: -
V gene: TRBV4-1
clone size: many